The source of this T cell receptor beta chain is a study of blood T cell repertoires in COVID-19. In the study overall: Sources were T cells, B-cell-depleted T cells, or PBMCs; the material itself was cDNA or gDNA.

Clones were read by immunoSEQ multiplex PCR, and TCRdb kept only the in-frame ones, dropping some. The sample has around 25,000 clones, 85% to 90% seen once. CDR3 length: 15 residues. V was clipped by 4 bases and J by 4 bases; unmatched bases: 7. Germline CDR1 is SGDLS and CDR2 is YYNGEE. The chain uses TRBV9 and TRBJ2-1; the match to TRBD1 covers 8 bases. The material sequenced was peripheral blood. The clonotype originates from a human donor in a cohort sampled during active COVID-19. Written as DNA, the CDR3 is TGTGCCAGCAGCAAAACCGGGACAGGTTACAATGAGCAGTTCTTC. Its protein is CASSKTGTGYNEQFF.